This TCR beta chain was obtained from a study of radiation and T cells in renal cell carcinoma. Time point specified: baseline pretreatment blood. As to treatment: 15 Gy SBRT to primary tumor, nephrectomy 4 weeks later. Libraries were prepared by immunoSEQ multiplex PCR; TCRdb keeps only in-frame clonotypes and omits some of them. The top ten clones hold around 4% of a sample with about 150,000 clones, 88% of them seen once. The CDR3 is 12 amino acids. The germline CDR1 and CDR2 sequences are SNHLY and FYNNEI. Trimming removed 8 bases from V and 1 base from J, with 7 bases in between. This chain links TRBV2 with TRBJ2-3; D might be TRBD1 (5 bases). The clonotype was recovered from a woman aged 70-85 years with renal cell carcinoma. This sample comprised blood, obtained from a patient whose treatment included radiotherapy and nephrectomy. The CDR3, as DNA: TGTGCCAGCGAACAGGGCACAGATACGCAGTATTTT. Protein product: CASEQGTDTQYF.